This is a list of T cell receptor beta chains from one sample in a study of shared clonotypes between healthy human individuals. The assay was immunoSEQ multiplex PCR, and TCRdb's table has in-frame clones only and misses some. Of millions of clones listed, approximately 90% are singletons. Specimen: naive CD4+ T cells sorted from blood. These receptors were collected from a man between 18 and 35 years old in good health. Each CDR3 is given with its conserved first and last residue. The D gene is left open where the match is weak. The listing skips clone size in some rows; elsewhere it reads once, few, many or a size class.

abundance: -
j_gene: TRBJ2-1
v_gene: TRBV5-6
d_gene: -
CDR3nt: TGTGCCAGCAGCTTGTATGGACAGCCTGGTAATGAGCAGTTCTTC
CDR3aa: CASSLYGQPGNEQFF

abundance: -
j_gene: TRBJ1-1
v_gene: TRBV2
d_gene: TRBD1
CDR3nt: TGTGCCAGTTCAGGGGGCGCGAGCACTGAAGCTTTCTTT
CDR3aa: CASSGGASTEAFF

abundance: once
j_gene: TRBJ2-7
v_gene: TRBV28
d_gene: TRBD2
CDR3nt: TGTGCCAGCAGTTTATTCAGCGGGGGCCCCTACGAGCAGTACTTC
CDR3aa: CASSLFSGGPYEQYF

abundance: -
j_gene: TRBJ2-7
v_gene: TRBV5-1
d_gene: -
CDR3nt: TGCGCCAGCAGCTTGGAGGGGTACGGGAACGAGCAGTACTTC
CDR3aa: CASSLEGYGNEQYF

abundance: -
j_gene: TRBJ1-2
v_gene: TRBV5-1
d_gene: TRBD1
CDR3nt: TGCGCCAGCGCCACAGGGGGCTCCTATGGCTACACCTTC
CDR3aa: CASATGGSYGYTF

abundance: -
j_gene: TRBJ2-1
v_gene: TRBV5-1
d_gene: -
CDR3nt: TGCGCCAGCAGCTTGTCTGTCTTCAGCTCCTACAATGAGCAGTTCTTC
CDR3aa: CASSLSVFSSYNEQFF

abundance: -
j_gene: TRBJ2-7
v_gene: TRBV5-1
d_gene: -
CDR3nt: TGCGCCAGCAGCTTAGGGGGGAACTCCTACGAGCAGTACTTC
CDR3aa: CASSLGGNSYEQYF

abundance: -
j_gene: TRBJ2-7
v_gene: TRBV7-2
d_gene: -
CDR3nt: TGTGCCAGCAGCTTAGATCCAGGGTTGGACTACGAGCAGTACTTC
CDR3aa: CASSLDPGLDYEQYF

abundance: -
j_gene: TRBJ1-2
v_gene: TRBV2
d_gene: -
CDR3nt: TGTGCCAGCAGTGGAACTAGAACGAACTATGGCTACACCTTC
CDR3aa: CASSGTRTNYGYTF

abundance: few
j_gene: TRBJ1-5
v_gene: TRBV2
d_gene: -
CDR3nt: TGTGCCAGCAGTGAAGAGTCCCAGCCCCAGCATTTT
CDR3aa: CASSEESQPQHF

abundance: -
j_gene: TRBJ2-3
v_gene: TRBV7-8
d_gene: TRBD2
CDR3nt: TGTGCCAGCAGCGCTAGACTAGCGGGGGGGAAGGCAGATACGCAGTATTTT
CDR3aa: CASSARLAGGKADTQYF

abundance: -
j_gene: TRBJ1-1
v_gene: TRBV18
d_gene: -
CDR3nt: TGTGCCAGCTCACTCCAGGGAAGGGCCGATGAAGCTTTCTTT
CDR3aa: CASSLQGRADEAFF

abundance: few
j_gene: TRBJ1-1
v_gene: TRBV6-1
d_gene: -
CDR3nt: TGTGCCAGCAGTGAAGGATCCGGGACTAACACTTTCTTT
CDR3aa: CASSEGSGTNTFF

abundance: -
j_gene: TRBJ2-1
v_gene: TRBV5-4
d_gene: -
CDR3nt: TGTGCCAGCAGTTCAGTACCCGGACAAAATGAGCAGTTCTTC
CDR3aa: CASSSVPGQNEQFF

abundance: once
j_gene: TRBJ1-5
v_gene: TRBV6-6
d_gene: -
CDR3nt: TGTGCCAGCAGTTACTCGGGGGGGCCCCAGCATTTT
CDR3aa: CASSYSGGPQHF

abundance: -
j_gene: TRBJ2-1
v_gene: TRBV6-4
d_gene: TRBD2
CDR3nt: TGTGCCAGCAGGACATCCTTTAGCGGGAGGGAAAACAATGAGCAGTTCTTC
CDR3aa: CASRTSFSGRENNEQFF

abundance: -
j_gene: TRBJ1-1
v_gene: TRBV21-1
d_gene: -
CDR3nt: TGTGCCAGCCTAGGAGTGGCAGGCCCCCGGCCGAACCGCCGTGAAGCTTTCTTT
CDR3aa: CASLGVAGPRPNRREAFF

abundance: -
j_gene: TRBJ1-2
v_gene: TRBV6-6
d_gene: -
CDR3nt: TGTGCCAGCAGTACCACGGGAGCCAGTAACTATGGCTACACCTTC
CDR3aa: CASSTTGASNYGYTF

abundance: -
j_gene: TRBJ2-1
v_gene: TRBV5-8
d_gene: TRBD1
CDR3nt: TGTGCCAGCAGCTTGCACAGGGGAAGCGATGAGCAGTTCTTC
CDR3aa: CASSLHRGSDEQFF

abundance: -
j_gene: TRBJ1-1
v_gene: TRBV6-5
d_gene: -
CDR3nt: TGTGCCAGCAGTTACGCAAAGGGGCAGTACACTGAAGCTTTCTTT
CDR3aa: CASSYAKGQYTEAFF

abundance: -
j_gene: TRBJ2-2
v_gene: TRBV5-1
d_gene: TRBD2
CDR3nt: TGCGCCAGCAGCTTGAGTACTAGCGGGATTGGGGCCGGGGAGCTGTTTTTT
CDR3aa: CASSLSTSGIGAGELFF

abundance: -
j_gene: TRBJ2-5
v_gene: TRBV15
d_gene: TRBD1
CDR3nt: TGTGCCACCAGCAGGGGACAGGTTGAGACCCAGTACTTC
CDR3aa: CATSRGQVETQYF